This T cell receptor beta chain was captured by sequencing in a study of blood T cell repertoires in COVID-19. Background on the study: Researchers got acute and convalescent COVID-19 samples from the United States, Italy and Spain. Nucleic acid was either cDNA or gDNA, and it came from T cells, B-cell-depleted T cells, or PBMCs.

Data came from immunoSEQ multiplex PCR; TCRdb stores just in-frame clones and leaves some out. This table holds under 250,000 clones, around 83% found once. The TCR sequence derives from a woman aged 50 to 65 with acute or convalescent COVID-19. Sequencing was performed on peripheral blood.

CDR3 in DNA: TGTGCCAGCAGCGGCGGGACTAGCGGGAGGAGCTCCTACAATGAGCAGTTCTTC. It codes for CASSGGTSGRSSYNEQFF. V usage is TRBV9 and J usage is TRBJ2-1, with TRBD2 matching over 15 bases. The CDR3 has 18 amino acids. Looked up from germline, CDR1 is SGDLS and CDR2 is YYNGEE. With V trimmed by 3 bases and J by 0 bases, 4 bases remained unmatched. Using reference TRBV9 and TRBJ2-1 for the parts outside the CDR3, the full variable domain is DSGVTQTPKHLITATGQRVTLRCSPRSGDLSVYWYQQSLDQGLQFLIQYYNGEERAKGNILERFSAQQFPDLHSELNLSSLELGDSALYFCASSGGTSGRSSYNEQFFGPGTRLTVL.